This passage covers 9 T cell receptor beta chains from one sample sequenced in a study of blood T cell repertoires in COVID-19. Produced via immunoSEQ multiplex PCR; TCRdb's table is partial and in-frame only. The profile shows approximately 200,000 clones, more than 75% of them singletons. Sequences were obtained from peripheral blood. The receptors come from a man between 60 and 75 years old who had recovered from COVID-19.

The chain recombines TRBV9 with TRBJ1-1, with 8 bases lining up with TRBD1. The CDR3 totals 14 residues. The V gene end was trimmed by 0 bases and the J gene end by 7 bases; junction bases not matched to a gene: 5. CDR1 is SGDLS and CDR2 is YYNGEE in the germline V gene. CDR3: CASSVDRGYGEAFF. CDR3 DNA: TGTGCCAGCAGCGTAGACAGGGGGTACGGTGAAGCTTTCTTT.

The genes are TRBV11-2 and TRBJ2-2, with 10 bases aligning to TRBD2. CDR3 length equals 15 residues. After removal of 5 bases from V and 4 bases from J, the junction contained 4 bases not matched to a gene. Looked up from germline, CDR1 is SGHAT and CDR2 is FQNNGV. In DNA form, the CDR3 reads TGTGCCAGCAGCCGTGGACTAGCGGTCACCGGGGAGCTGTTTTTT. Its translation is CASSRGLAVTGELFF.

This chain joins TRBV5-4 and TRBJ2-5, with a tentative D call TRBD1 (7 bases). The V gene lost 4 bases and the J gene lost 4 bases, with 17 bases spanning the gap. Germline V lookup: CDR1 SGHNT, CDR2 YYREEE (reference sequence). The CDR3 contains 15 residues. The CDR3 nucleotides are TGTGCCAGCAGCGGATTGGCAGGGGGGTCAGAGACCCAGTACTTC. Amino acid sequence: CASSGLAGGSETQYF.

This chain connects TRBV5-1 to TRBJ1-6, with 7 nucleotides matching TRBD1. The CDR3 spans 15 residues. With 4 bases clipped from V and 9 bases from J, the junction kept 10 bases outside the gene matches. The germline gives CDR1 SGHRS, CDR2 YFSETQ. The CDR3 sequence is CASSPGQPGASPLHF. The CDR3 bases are TGCGCCAGCAGCCCGGGACAGCCGGGGGCTTCACCCCTCCACTTT.

The CDR3 sequence: CASGGGDSNQPQHF. CDR3 bases: TGTGCTAGTGGAGGTGGAGATAGCAATCAGCCCCAGCATTTT. The V gene is TRBV12-5, the J gene TRBJ1-5; D gene uncertain. Deletions cut 6 bases from V and 0 bases from J, with 9 bases between. Per the germline V gene, CDR1 is LGHNT and CDR2 is FRNRAP. The length of the CDR3 is 14 residues.

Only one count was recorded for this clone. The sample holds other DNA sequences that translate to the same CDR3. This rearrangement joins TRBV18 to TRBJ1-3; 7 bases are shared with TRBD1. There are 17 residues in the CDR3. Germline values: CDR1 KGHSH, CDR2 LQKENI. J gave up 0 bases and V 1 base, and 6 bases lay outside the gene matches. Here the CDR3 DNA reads TGTGCCAGCTCACCACGGAGGGACAGTTTCTCTGGAAACACCATATATTTT. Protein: CASSPRRDSFSGNTIYF.

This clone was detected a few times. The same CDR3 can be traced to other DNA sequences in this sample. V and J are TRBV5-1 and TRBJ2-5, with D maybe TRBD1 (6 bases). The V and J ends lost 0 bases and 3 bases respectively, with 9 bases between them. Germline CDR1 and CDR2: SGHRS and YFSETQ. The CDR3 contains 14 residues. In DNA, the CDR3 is TGCGCCAGCAGCTTGGTAGGGGGAGAAGAGACCCAGTACTTC. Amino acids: CASSLVGGEETQYF.

DNA of the CDR3: TGTGCCACCAGCAGAGATGTAGCGGGAGATCACGGCAATGAGCAGTTCTTC. It encodes CATSRDVAGDHGNEQFF. This sequence joins TRBV15 and TRBJ2-1; 9 bases are shared with TRBD2. The CDR3 runs 17 residues. Germline CDR1 and CDR2: LNHNV and YYDKDF (reference sequence). J gave up 6 bases and V 0 bases, and 9 bases lay outside the gene matches.

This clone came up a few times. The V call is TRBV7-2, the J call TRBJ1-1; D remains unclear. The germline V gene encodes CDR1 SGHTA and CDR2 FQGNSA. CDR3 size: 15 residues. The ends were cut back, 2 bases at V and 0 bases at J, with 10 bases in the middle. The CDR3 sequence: CASSLFDTLNTEAFF. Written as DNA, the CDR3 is TGTGCCAGCAGCTTATTTGACACCTTGAACACTGAAGCTTTCTTT.